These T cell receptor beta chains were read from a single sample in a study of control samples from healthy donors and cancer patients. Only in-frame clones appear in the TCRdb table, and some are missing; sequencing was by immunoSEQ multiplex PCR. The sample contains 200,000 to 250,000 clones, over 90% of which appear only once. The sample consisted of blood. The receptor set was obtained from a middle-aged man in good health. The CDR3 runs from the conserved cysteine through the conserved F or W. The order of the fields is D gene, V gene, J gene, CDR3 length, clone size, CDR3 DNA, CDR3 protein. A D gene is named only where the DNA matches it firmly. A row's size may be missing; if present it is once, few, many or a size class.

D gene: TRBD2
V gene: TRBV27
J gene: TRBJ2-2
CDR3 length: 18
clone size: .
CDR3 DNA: TGTGCCAGCAGTTTCGGAGTACTAGCGGGGGGCAACACCGGGGAGCTGTTTTTT
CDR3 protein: CASSFGVLAGGNTGELFF

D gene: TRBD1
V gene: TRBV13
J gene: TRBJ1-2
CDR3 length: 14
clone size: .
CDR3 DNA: TGTGCCAGCAGCTTAGGGGGACAGGCCTATGGCTACACCTTC
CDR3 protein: CASSLGGQAYGYTF

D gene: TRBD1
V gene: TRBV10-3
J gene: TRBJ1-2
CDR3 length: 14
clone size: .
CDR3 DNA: TGTGCCATCAGTGACTTACAGGGGCCCAATGGCTACACCTTC
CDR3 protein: CAISDLQGPNGYTF

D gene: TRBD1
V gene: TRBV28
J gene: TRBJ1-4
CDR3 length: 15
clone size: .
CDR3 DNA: TGTGCCAGCAGTCCCTCAGGGGGGACGAATGAAAAACTGTTTTTT
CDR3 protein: CASSPSGGTNEKLFF

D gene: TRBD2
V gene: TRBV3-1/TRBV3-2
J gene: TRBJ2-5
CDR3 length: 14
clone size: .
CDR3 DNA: TGTGCCAGCAGCCTTACCACGGGGGGGGAGACCCAGTACTTC
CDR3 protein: CASSLTTGGETQYF

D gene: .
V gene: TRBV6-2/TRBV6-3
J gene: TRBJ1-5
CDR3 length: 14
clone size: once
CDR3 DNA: TGTGCCAGCAGTTACAGGGTTAGGACTCAGCCCCAGCATTTT
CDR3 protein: CASSYRVRTQPQHF

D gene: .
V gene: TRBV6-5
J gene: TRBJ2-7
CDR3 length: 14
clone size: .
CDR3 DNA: TGTGCCAGCAGTTACTGGAGCAGGGGCGGCGAGCAGTACTTC
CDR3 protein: CASSYWSRGGEQYF

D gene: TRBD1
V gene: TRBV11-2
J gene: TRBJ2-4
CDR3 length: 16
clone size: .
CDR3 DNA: TGTGCCAGCAGCTTAGGCCTGGGACAGGGCCCAGGCATTCAGTACTTC
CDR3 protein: CASSLGLGQGPGIQYF

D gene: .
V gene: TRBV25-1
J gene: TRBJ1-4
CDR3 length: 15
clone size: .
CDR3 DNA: TGTGCCAGCAGTGAATGGAAAGCAACTAATGAAAAACTGTTTTTT
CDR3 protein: CASSEWKATNEKLFF

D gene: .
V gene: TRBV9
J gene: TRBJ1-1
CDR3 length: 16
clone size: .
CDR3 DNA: TGTGCCAGCAGCGTAGGCGTCAGGGGATTGAACACTGAAGCTTTCTTT
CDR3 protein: CASSVGVRGLNTEAFF

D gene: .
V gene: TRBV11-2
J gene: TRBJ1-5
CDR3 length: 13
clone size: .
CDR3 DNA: TGTGCCAGCAGCGTCAATAGCAATCAGCCCCAGCATTTT
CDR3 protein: CASSVNSNQPQHF